The subject of this entry is one T cell receptor beta chain. What it binds is not known. TCRdb reanalysed the reads using MiXCR and keeps one entry per CDR3 protein. The repertoire holds about 110,000 distinct CDR3 sequences, roughly 39% seen once, with approximately 74% in the top ten. The data originate from a study of T cell repertoires in cytomegalovirus infection. Across the whole study: Public signatures in TCR beta pointed to CMV infection and matching HLA type.

V gave up 1 base and J gave up 3 bases; unmatched junction bases: 12. There are 19 residues in the CDR3. From germline, CDR1 is LGHDT and CDR2 YNNKEL (reference sequence). Findings and caveats of the study: CMV-specific HLA-C-restricted TCR beta clonotypes dominated the ex vivo response. Individuals carrying CMV plus the relevant HLA were identified by cumulative frequency of public TCR beta families.

The chain joins TRBV3-1 to TRBJ2-3, with 11 bases identical to TRBD2. This material consisted of CD8+ T cells from cultured PBMCs, taken from culture after CMV antigen stimulation. The TCR was taken from a human donor in good health (CMV status not recorded). Some clones in this sample may be carry-over from other donors' samples. CDR3 nucleotides: TGTGCCAGCAGCCAAGGACCCGGGGGTAGCGGGGGGGCAACAGATACGCAGTATTTT. This encodes CASSQGPGGSGGATDTQYF.